Shown below are 13 T cell receptor beta chains from a single sample sequenced in a study of T cell responses to AZD1222 COVID-19 vaccine. Assay used: immunoSEQ multiplex PCR; TCRdb lists only in-frame clones, some missing. Of about 140,000 clones in the sample, more than 80% were seen once. Sample: peripheral blood, taken on day 0 of MenACWY control vaccination. These receptors all come from an adult in good health.

The V gene is TRBV5-6, the J gene TRBJ2-5, with D tentatively TRBD1 (5 bases). The germline V gene has CDR1 SGHDT and CDR2 YYEEEE. The ends were cut back, 3 bases at V and 7 bases at J, with 16 bases in the middle. The CDR3 length is 14 residues. The CDR3: CASSSRQLIRTQYF. The CDR3 DNA reads TGTGCCAGCAGCTCCCGACAGCTAATTAGGACCCAGTACTTC. Based on the CDR3 plus reference TRBV5-6 and TRBJ2-5, the full variable domain is DAGVTQSPTHLIKTRGQQVTLRCSPKSGHDTVSWYQQALGQGPQFIFQYYEEEERQRGNFPDRFSGHQFPNYSSELNVNALLLGDSALYLCASSSRQLIRTQYFGPGTRLLVL.

The CDR3, as DNA: TGCGCCAGCAGAGCGGGACAGGGGACCTCCTCTGGGGCCAACGTCCTGACTTTC. Protein: CASRAGQGTSSGANVLTF. This sequence joins TRBV5-1 and TRBJ2-6; the match to TRBD1 covers 10 bases. This CDR3 region has 18 residues. From germline, CDR1 is SGHRS and CDR2 YFSETQ. V lost 5 bases, J lost 0 bases, and 8 bases stayed unmatched.

This clone was recorded only once. The chain joins TRBV4-2 to TRBJ1-1; D may be TRBD1 (5 bases). The ends were cut back, 0 bases at V and 6 bases at J, with 14 bases in the middle. Germline lookup yields CDR1 LGHNA and CDR2 YNFKEQ. The CDR3 sequence is 15 residues long. The CDR3 spells CASSQDQEGSSEAFF. The CDR3 DNA reads as TGTGCCAGCAGCCAAGATCAGGAGGGGAGCTCTGAAGCTTTCTTT.

V is TRBV7-9 and J is TRBJ1-1; D is undetermined. The CDR3 extends over 12 amino acids. CDR1 SEHNR and CDR2 FQNEAQ come from the germline V gene (reference sequence). V lost 1 base and J lost 4, with 4 bases in between. The CDR3 here is CASSLGSTEAFF. The CDR3 DNA reads as TGTGCCAGCAGCTTAGGGAGCACTGAAGCTTTCTTT.

The chain employs TRBV29-1 and TRBJ1-1; D is perhaps TRBD1 (5 bases). CDR1 SQVTM and CDR2 ANQGSEA come from the germline V gene. The CDR3 loop spans 13 amino acids. The CDR3 DNA reads TGCGCTACCCGGTCGGGGGGGAGTACTGAAGCTTTCTTT. Protein sequence: CATRSGGSTEAFF.

The V gene is TRBV4-2, the J gene TRBJ2-6; no reliable D call. CDR1 LGHNA and CDR2 YNFKEQ come from the germline V gene. V lost 8 bases, J lost 4 bases, and 18 bases lay in between. The CDR3 extends over 16 amino acids. The CDR3 is CASARPGATGANVLTF. The CDR3 nucleotides are TGTGCCAGCGCTAGACCTGGAGCTACAGGGGCCAACGTCCTGACTTTC.

Remarks on this clone: The same CDR3 is also encoded by other DNA sequences in this sample. The V call is TRBV7-9, the J call TRBJ1-1; D call uncertain. The germline V gene encodes CDR1 SEHNR and CDR2 FQNEAQ (reference sequence). The CDR3 contains 13 residues. Trimming left V 5 bases short and J 1 base short, with 8 bases between. The CDR3: CASSRQENTEAFF. As DNA, the CDR3 is TGTGCCAGCAGCCGGCAGGAGAACACTGAAGCTTTCTTT.

The CDR3 coding sequence is TGTGCCAGCAGCTTAGTACAGGGAACCTACAATGAGCAGTTCTTC. It specifies CASSLVQGTYNEQFF. The V and J genes are TRBV7-9 and TRBJ2-1; possibly TRBD1 for D (6 bases). The V end lost 1 base, the J end lost 2 bases, and 9 bases lay between the germline ends. Germline CDR1 SEHNR, CDR2 FQNEAQ (reference sequence). CDR3 length: 15 amino acids.

The chain employs TRBV7-8 and TRBJ1-5, with TRBD1 identical over 10 bases. CDR1 and CDR2 from the germline V gene are SGHVS and FQNEAQ. The CDR3 is made up of 18 amino acids. J gave up 0 bases and V 1 base, and 6 bases lay outside the gene matches. The CDR3 sequence is CASSLGDRGIRSNQPQHF. Written as DNA, the CDR3 is TGTGCCAGCAGCTTAGGGGACAGGGGAATACGTAGCAATCAGCCCCAGCATTTT.

The chain links TRBV6-5 to TRBJ1-5, with 7 positions matching TRBD1. CDR3 length: 16 residues. Germline V gives CDR1 MNHEY, CDR2 SVGAGI. V lost 0 bases to trimming and J lost 6 bases; unmatched junction nucleotides: 8. CDR3 loop: CASSYSPTGKGQPQHF. DNA of the CDR3: TGTGCCAGCAGTTACTCGCCGACAGGGAAAGGTCAGCCCCAGCATTTT.

V is TRBV11-2 and J is TRBJ2-7; TRBD1 matches 9 bases. V was clipped by 4 bases and J by 5 bases; unmatched bases: 6. Germline-derived CDR1 and CDR2 are SGHAT and FQNNGV. The CDR3 has 14 residues. CDR3 protein: CASSSGQGFDEQYF. The CDR3 nucleotides are TGTGCCAGCAGCTCAGGACAGGGGTTCGACGAGCAGTACTTC. Using reference TRBV11-2 and TRBJ2-7 for the parts outside the CDR3, the full variable domain is EAGVAQSPRYKIIEKRQSVAFWCNPISGHATLYWYQQILGQGPKLLIQFQNNGVVDDSQLPKDRFSAERLKGVDSTLKIQPAKLEDSAVYLCASSSGQGFDEQYFGPGTRLTVT.

The V call is TRBV11-2, the J call TRBJ2-5, with 9 bases aligning to TRBD2. Per the germline V gene, CDR1 is SGHAT and CDR2 is FQNNGV. V dropped 5 bases and J dropped 2; count of bases not matched to a gene: 9. This CDR3 spans 16 amino acids. DNA for the CDR3: TGTGCCAGCAGCCCTTTGTGGCGGGGGGGTCAAGAGACCCAGTACTTC. Translation gives CASSPLWRGGQETQYF.

This sequence joins TRBV9 and TRBJ2-1; no reliable D call. V was clipped by 1 base and J by 3 bases, with 5 bases between them. The CDR3 totals 13 residues. The germline V gene has CDR1 SGDLS and CDR2 YYNGEE. DNA of the CDR3: TGTGCCAGCAGCGTAAACAGCTACAATGAGCAGTTCTTC. Its translation: CASSVNSYNEQFF.